The 18 T cell receptor beta chains below were found in one sample sequenced in a study of Ad26.COV2.S vaccination and SARS-CoV-2 variants (dated by TCRdb to about 2021). The intended sense of this specimen's treatment or condition label: about 20 received Ad26.COV2.S at low or high dose, single or two shots; about 5 received placebo; per-sample allocation not given. Repertoires of vaccine and placebo recipients were sequenced from samples taken on day 63 after the first injection. Libraries were made using the immunoSEQ multiplex PCR assay. Entries here come from immuneACCESS through TCRdb and include only in-frame sequences with V and J called. Some clones fail to appear in such tables; in the studies checked, an unresolved V gene covers under half of the shortfall, and the cause of the remainder is unknown. The sample data list about 350,000 clones, and around 83% of these were observed just once. The top ten clonotypes cover about 3.3% of the sample.

The sequencing used peripheral blood, collected in a trial of Ad26.COV2.S vaccine versus placebo. The receptors derive from a person aged 18-65 years who received the Ad26.COV2.S COVID-19 vaccine or a placebo.

This clone was counted at least ten times. The chain uses TRBV30 and TRBJ1-6; a possible D gene is TRBD1 (6 bases). Germline CDR1 reads GTSNPN; CDR2 reads SVGIG (reference sequence). With 5 bases removed from V and 0 bases from J, the gap between germline ends came to 11 bases. This CDR3 spans 15 amino acids. The CDR3: CAWGGPGSYNSPLHF. The CDR3 DNA reads as TGTGCCTGGGGGGGGCCGGGCTCCTATAATTCACCCCTCCACTTT.

The CDR3 here is CASRKVSVARQFF. DNA of the CDR3: TGTGCCAGCCGTAAAGTGTCGGTTGCACGGCAGTTCTTC. V gene TRBV28 combines with J gene TRBJ2-1; no clear D gene. CDR1 is MDHEN, CDR2 SYDVKM, per germline. V was shortened by 8 bases and J by 12 bases, with 20 bases between the two germline ends. This CDR3 contains 13 residues.

V is TRBV5-6 and J is TRBJ1-3; maybe TRBD1 (6 bases). Germline V gene sequence: CDR1 SGHDT, CDR2 YYEEEE. Trimming removed 10 bases from V and 2 bases from J, with 16 bases in between. The CDR3 contains 14 residues. The CDR3 nucleotides are TGTGCCTCATTGAGGACAGATACTGGAAACACCATATATTTT. Its translation: CASLRTDTGNTIYF.

This clone showed up just once. The chain recombines TRBV19 with TRBJ2-7; D is uncertain. V lost 1 base to trimming and J lost 7 bases, with 11 bases between them. CDR3 length: 13 residues. Germline CDR1 LNHDA, CDR2 SQIVND (reference sequence). CDR3 coding DNA: TGTGCCAGTAGTATAGTTGTCGTCGGGGAGCAGTACTTC. This sequence encodes CASSIVVVGEQYF.

The V call is TRBV6-5, the J call TRBJ1-2; TRBD1 is a possible D gene (6 bases). V was trimmed by 3 bases and J by 2 bases, leaving 13 bases between them. Germline V gene sequence: CDR1 MNHEY, CDR2 SVGAGI. The CDR3 runs 15 residues. CDR3 sequence (DNA): TGTGCCAGCAGTTATTGGGCAGGGGACAACTATGGCTACACCTTC. Protein sequence: CASSYWAGDNYGYTF.

The chain is built from TRBV4-3 and TRBJ2-7, with 8 bases aligning to TRBD1. The germline gives CDR1 LGHNA, CDR2 YSLEER. V lost 0 bases and J lost 1; bases outside the gene matches: 2. This CDR3 has 15 residues. CDR3 sequence reads: CASSQEWTGSYEQYF. The CDR3 DNA is TGCGCCAGCAGCCAAGAATGGACAGGGTCCTACGAGCAGTACTTC.

The V gene is TRBV7-2, the J gene TRBJ1-5; D unclear. The germline V and J ends were trimmed by 1 base and 7 bases, with 8 bases remaining between them. CDR3 size: 13 residues. Germline V gene data show CDR1 as SGHTA and CDR2 as FQGNSA. The CDR3: CASSLVLRQPQHF. The CDR3 region has the DNA TGTGCCAGCAGCTTAGTCCTGCGGCAGCCCCAGCATTTT.

V is TRBV18 and J is TRBJ2-1; a possible D gene is TRBD1 (6 bases). This CDR3 comprises 16 residues. Germline V gene lookup returns CDR1 KGHSH and CDR2 LQKENI. Deletions cut 4 bases from V and 6 bases from J, with 19 bases between. This CDR3 reads CASSLEGTPLPNEQFF. As DNA, the CDR3 is TGTGCCAGCTCACTTGAAGGGACACCCCTTCCCAATGAGCAGTTCTTC.

The gene calls are TRBV28 and TRBJ1-2; 12 nucleotides line up with TRBD1. The ends lost 5 bases at V and 4 bases at J; junction bases unmatched: 17. This CDR3 has 19 residues. CDR1 MDHEN and CDR2 SYDVKM come from the germline V gene. CDR3 bases: TGTGCCAGCAGTCCCGGGTTTCCGGGACAGGGGGCTTCTCGCTATGGCTACACCTTC. Protein sequence: CASSPGFPGQGASRYGYTF.

This clone was seen a few times. The chain couples TRBV19 to TRBJ1-1; possibly TRBD1 for D (6 bases). V lost 9 bases and J lost 6, with 29 bases in between. The CDR3 is 17 amino acids. Germline loops: CDR1 LNHDA, CDR2 SQIVND (reference sequence). The CDR3 DNA reads as TGTGCCAGCCAACCCCCTTCAGGGGACTCCTCGAGGTCTGAAGCTTTCTTT. Its translation is CASQPPSGDSSRSEAFF.

The chain recombines TRBV27 with TRBJ2-7; tentatively, D is TRBD2 (6 bases). Germline V gives CDR1 MNHEY, CDR2 SMNVEV (reference sequence). V gave up 8 bases and J gave up 1 base, with 12 bases separating them. This CDR3 is 13 amino acids long. The CDR3 spells CASGRRGSYEQYF. Here the CDR3 DNA reads TGTGCCAGCGGGCGGAGGGGATCCTACGAGCAGTACTTC.

The chain uses TRBV5-1 and TRBJ1-3, with a possible D match to TRBD1 (6 bases). Germline assignment: CDR1 SGHRS and CDR2 YFSETQ. This CDR3 region has 15 residues. V was clipped by 0 bases and J by 1 base, with 8 bases between them. CDR3 in amino acids: CASSLGTESGNTIYF. The CDR3 region has the DNA TGCGCCAGCAGCTTGGGGACAGAGTCTGGAAACACCATATATTTT.

The chain joins TRBV5-3 to TRBJ1-1; 8 bases line up with TRBD1. TRBV5-3 is an ORF, with its function uncertain. The CDR3 consists of 17 residues. Trimming cost V 4 bases and J 0 bases; bases outside gene matches: 11. Here the CDR3 reads CARSGRGQGSMNTEAFF. The DNA for the CDR3 is TGTGCCAGAAGCGGTAGAGGACAGGGATCAATGAACACTGAAGCTTTCTTT.

The V gene is TRBV5-4, the J gene TRBJ1-1; no reliable D call. The length of the CDR3 is 14 residues. Germline V CDR1 and CDR2: SGHNT, YYREEE (reference sequence). Trimming cost V 4 bases and J 1 base, with 11 bases left between them. The CDR3 sequence is CASSLEVRNTEAFF. The CDR3 DNA follows: TGTGCCAGCAGCCTAGAAGTACGGAACACTGAAGCTTTCTTT.

The chain uses TRBV30 and TRBJ2-2; the D is unclear. The ends were cut back, 1 base at V and 2 bases at J, with 14 bases in the middle. Germline V gives CDR1 GTSNPN, CDR2 SVGIG (reference sequence). There are 16 residues in the CDR3. The CDR3 loop reads CAWSANRALNTGELFF. As DNA, the CDR3 is TGTGCCTGGAGTGCCAACCGGGCGCTAAACACCGGGGAGCTGTTTTTT.

DNA of the CDR3: TGTGCCAGCAGCGTATGGGCGGGAGCGGGCAATGAGCAGTTCTTC. This encodes CASSVWAGAGNEQFF. The gene calls are TRBV9 and TRBJ2-1; 7 bases agree with TRBD2. V was clipped by 1 base and J by 6 bases; unmatched bases: 7. This CDR3 is 15 amino acids long. From germline, CDR1 is SGDLS and CDR2 YYNGEE.

The DNA of the CDR3 is TGTGCCAGCAGCCAATTCGGGACGCCTAGCACAGATACGCAGTATTTT. It encodes CASSQFGTPSTDTQYF. The chain has TRBV11-2 and TRBJ2-3; D possibly uses TRBD1 or TRBD2 (5 bases each). CDR3 length: 16 residues. Trimming pared 5 bases from V and 0 bases from J, leaving 15 bases between. Germline assignment: CDR1 SGHAT and CDR2 FQNNGV.

This clone was observed a single time. The V gene is TRBV5-4, the J gene TRBJ2-1, with 11 bases matching TRBD2. Per the germline V gene, CDR1 is SGHNT and CDR2 is YYREEE (reference sequence). The CDR3 is 15 residues long. Trimming at V came to 3 bases and at J to 7 bases, leaving 6 bases not matched to a gene. The CDR3 is CASSSTSGILNEQFF. The CDR3 DNA follows: TGTGCCAGCAGCTCGACTAGCGGGATTCTTAATGAGCAGTTCTTC.